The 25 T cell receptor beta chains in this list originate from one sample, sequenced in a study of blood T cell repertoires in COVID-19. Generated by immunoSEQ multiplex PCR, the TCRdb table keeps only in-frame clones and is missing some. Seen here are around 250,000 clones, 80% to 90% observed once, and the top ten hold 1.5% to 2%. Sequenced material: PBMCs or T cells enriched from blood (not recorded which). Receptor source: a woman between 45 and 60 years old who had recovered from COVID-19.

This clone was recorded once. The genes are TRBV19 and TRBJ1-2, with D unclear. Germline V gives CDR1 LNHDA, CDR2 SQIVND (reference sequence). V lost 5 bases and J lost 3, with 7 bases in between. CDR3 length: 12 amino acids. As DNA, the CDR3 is TGTGCCAGTAGTCCGGACTACTATGGCTACACCTTC. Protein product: CASSPDYYGYTF.

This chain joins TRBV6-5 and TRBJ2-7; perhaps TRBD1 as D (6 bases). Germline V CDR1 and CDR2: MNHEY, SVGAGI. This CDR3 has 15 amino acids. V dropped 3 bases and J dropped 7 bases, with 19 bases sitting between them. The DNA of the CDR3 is TGTGCCAGCAGTTATATGACAGGCCCTACAGAAGAGCAGTACTTC. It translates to CASSYMTGPTEEQYF.

CDR3 bases: TGTGCCAGCAGTTACTCGAACAGGGCCCATCAGCCCCAGCATTTT. This encodes CASSYSNRAHQPQHF. The rearrangement joins TRBV6-2 or TRBV6-3 to TRBJ1-5; a possible D gene is TRBD1 (6 bases). Trimming removed 0 bases from V and 5 bases from J, with 11 bases in between. CDR1 is MNHEY, CDR2 SVGEGT, per germline. This CDR3 spans 15 amino acids.

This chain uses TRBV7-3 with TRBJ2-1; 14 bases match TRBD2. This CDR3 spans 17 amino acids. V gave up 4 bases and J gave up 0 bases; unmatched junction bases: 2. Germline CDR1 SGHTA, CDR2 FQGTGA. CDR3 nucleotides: TGTGCCAGCAGCTCCGGGACTAGCGGGAGCTCCTACAATGAGCAGTTCTTC. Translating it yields CASSSGTSGSSYNEQFF.

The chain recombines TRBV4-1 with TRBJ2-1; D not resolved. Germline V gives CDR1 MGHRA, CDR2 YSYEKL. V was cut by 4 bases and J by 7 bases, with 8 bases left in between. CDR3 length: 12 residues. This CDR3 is CASSLYRNEQFF. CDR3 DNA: TGCGCCAGCAGCCTATACAGAAATGAGCAGTTCTTC.

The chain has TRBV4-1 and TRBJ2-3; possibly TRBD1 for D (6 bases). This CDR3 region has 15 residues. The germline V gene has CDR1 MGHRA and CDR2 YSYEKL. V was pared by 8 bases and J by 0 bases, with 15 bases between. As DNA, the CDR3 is TGCGCCAGCTCACCGATTGACAGGAGCACAGATACGCAGTATTTT. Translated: CASSPIDRSTDTQYF.

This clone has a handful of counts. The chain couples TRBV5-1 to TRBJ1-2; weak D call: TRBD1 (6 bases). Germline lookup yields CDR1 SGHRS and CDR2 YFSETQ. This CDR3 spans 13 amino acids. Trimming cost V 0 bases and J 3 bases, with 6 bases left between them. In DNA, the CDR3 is TGCGCCAGCAGCTTGGCAGGGGACTATGGCTACACCTTC. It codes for CASSLAGDYGYTF.

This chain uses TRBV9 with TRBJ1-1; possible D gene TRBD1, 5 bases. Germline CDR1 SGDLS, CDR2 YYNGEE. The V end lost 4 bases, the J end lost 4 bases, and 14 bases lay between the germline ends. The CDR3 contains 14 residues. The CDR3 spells CASSQPGGGTEAFF. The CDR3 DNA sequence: TGTGCCAGCAGCCAACCCGGGGGGGGCACTGAAGCTTTCTTT.

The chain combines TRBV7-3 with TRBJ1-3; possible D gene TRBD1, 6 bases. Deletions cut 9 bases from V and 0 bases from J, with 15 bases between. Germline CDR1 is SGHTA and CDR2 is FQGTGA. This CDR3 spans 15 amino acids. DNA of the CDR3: TGTGCCAGTAAACTGGACAGTAGCTCTGGAAACACCATATATTTT. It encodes CASKLDSSSGNTIYF.

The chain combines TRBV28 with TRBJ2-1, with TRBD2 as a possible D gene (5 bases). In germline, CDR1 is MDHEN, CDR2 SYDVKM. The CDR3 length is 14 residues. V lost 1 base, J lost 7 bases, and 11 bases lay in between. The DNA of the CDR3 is TGTGCCAGCAGTTTATCCCTAGGAGGTAATGAGCAGTTCTTC. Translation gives CASSLSLGGNEQFF. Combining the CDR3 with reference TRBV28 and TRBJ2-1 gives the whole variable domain DVKVTQSSRYLVKRTGEKVFLECVQDMDHENMFWYRQDPGLGLRLIYFSYDVKMKEKGDIPEGYSVSREKKERFSLILESASTNQTSMYLCASSLSLGGNEQFFGPGTRLTVL.

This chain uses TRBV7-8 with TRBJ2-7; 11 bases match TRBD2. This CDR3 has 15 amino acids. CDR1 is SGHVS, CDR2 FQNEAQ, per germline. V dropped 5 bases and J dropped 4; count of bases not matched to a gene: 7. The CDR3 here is CASSRRGTSGYEQYF. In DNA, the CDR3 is TGTGCCAGCAGCCGCAGAGGGACTAGCGGATACGAGCAGTACTTC.

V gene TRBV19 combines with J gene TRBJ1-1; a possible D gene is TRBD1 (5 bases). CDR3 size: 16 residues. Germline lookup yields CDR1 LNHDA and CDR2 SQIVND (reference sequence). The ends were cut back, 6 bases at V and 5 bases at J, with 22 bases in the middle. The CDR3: CASSQGRPSLGTEAFF. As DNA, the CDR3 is TGTGCCAGTAGCCAGGGCCGGCCTTCTCTCGGAACTGAAGCTTTCTTT.

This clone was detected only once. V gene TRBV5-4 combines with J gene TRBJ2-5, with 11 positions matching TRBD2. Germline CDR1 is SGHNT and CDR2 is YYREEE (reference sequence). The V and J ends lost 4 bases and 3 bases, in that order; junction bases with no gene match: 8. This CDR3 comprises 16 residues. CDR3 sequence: CASSVSGTSGKETQYF. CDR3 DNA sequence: TGTGCCAGCAGCGTGTCCGGGACTAGCGGAAAAGAGACCCAGTACTTC.

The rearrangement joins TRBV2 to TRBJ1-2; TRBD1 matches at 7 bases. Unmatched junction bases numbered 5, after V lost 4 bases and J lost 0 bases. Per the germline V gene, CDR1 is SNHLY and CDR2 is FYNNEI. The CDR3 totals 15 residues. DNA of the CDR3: TGTGCCAGCAGTGTAACCGGGACAGCTAACTATGGCTACACCTTC. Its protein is CASSVTGTANYGYTF.

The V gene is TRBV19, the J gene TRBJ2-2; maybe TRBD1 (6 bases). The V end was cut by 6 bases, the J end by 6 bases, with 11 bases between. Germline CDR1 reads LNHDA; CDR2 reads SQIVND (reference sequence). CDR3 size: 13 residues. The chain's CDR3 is CASRTGLAGELFF. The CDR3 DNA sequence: TGTGCCAGTAGAACAGGGCTAGCCGGGGAGCTGTTTTTT.

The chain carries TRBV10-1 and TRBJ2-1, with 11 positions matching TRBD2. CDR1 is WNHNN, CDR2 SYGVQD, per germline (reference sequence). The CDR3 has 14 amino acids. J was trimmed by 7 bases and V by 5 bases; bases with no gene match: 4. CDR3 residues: CASSSSGRDNEQFF. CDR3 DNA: TGCGCCAGCAGTAGTAGCGGGAGGGATAATGAGCAGTTCTTC.

CDR3 in amino acids: CASRTTGSTEAFF. The CDR3 bases are TGTGCCAGCCGCACGACAGGGAGCACTGAAGCTTTCTTT. The chain joins TRBV27 to TRBJ1-1; 7 nucleotides match TRBD1. The length of the CDR3 is 13 residues. V gave up 8 bases and J gave up 4 bases; unmatched junction bases: 7. Looked up from germline, CDR1 is MNHEY and CDR2 is SMNVEV (reference sequence).

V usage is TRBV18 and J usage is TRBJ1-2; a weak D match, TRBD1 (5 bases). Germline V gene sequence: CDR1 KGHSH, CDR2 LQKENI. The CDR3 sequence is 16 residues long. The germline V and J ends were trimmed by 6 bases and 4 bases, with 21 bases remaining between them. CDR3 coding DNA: TGTGCCAGCTCTCCAAGTAGGGGCACGTCCAGCTATGGCTACACCTTC. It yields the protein CASSPSRGTSSYGYTF.

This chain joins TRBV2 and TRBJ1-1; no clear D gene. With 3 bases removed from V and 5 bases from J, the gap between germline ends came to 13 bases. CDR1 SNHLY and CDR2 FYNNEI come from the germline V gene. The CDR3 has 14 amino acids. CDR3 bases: TGTGCCAGCAGTGAGGCCGGCGGTGGGACTGAAGCTTTCTTT. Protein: CASSEAGGGTEAFF.

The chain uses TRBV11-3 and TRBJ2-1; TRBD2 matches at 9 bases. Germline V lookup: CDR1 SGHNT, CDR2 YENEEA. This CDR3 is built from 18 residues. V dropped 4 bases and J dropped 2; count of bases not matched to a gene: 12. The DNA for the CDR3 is TGTGCCAGCAGCTCGAAGACCTGGCGGGAGGGAGCCTACAATGAGCAGTTCTTC. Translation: CASSSKTWREGAYNEQFF. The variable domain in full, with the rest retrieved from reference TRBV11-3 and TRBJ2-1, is EAGVVQSPRYKIIEKKQPVAFWCNPISGHNTLYWYLQNLGQGPELLIRYENEEAVDDSQLPKDRFSAERLKGVDSTLKIQPAELGDSAVYLCASSSKTWREGAYNEQFFGPGTRLTVL.

The CDR3 reads CASSFASGTSSTDTQYF. DNA of the CDR3: TGTGCCAGCAGCTTCGCGTCCGGGACTAGTAGCACAGATACGCAGTATTTT. The genes are TRBV7-9 and TRBJ2-3; 8 positions agree with TRBD2. The J segment lost 0 bases and the V segment lost 3 bases, leaving 8 bases of the junction unmatched. Germline V lookup: CDR1 SEHNR, CDR2 FQNEAQ (reference sequence). The CDR3 spans 17 residues.

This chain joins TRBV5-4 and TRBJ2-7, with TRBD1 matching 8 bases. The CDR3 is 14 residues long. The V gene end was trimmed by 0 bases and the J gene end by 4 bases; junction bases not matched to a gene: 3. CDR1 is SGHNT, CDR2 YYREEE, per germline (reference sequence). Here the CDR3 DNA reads TGTGCCAGCAGCTTGGGGCAGGGGGCTTACGAGCAGTACTTC. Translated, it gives CASSLGQGAYEQYF.

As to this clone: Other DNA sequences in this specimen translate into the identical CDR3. CDR3 residues: CASSLHRGDSPLHF. The CDR3, as DNA: TGTGCCAGCAGTTTGCACAGGGGCGATTCACCCCTCCACTTT. The chain recombines TRBV27 with TRBJ1-6, with TRBD1 matching 7 bases. Germline V gene lookup returns CDR1 MNHEY and CDR2 SMNVEV (reference sequence). The V segment lost 3 bases and the J segment 8 bases; nucleotides outside the gene matches: 4. This CDR3 spans 14 amino acids.

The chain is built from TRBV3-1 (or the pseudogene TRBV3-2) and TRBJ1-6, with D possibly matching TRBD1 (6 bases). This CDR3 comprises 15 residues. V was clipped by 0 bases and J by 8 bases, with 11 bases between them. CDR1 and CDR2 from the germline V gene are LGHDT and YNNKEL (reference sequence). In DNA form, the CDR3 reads TGTGCCAGCAGCCAAGATAGGGGGTTTTATTCACCCCTCCACTTT. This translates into CASSQDRGFYSPLHF.

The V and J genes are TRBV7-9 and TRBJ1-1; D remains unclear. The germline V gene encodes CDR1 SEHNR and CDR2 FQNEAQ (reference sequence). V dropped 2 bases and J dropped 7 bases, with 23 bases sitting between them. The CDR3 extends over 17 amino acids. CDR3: CASSLSLASWTVNEAFF. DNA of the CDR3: TGTGCCAGCAGCTTAAGTCTAGCGTCGTGGACCGTTAATGAAGCTTTCTTT.